One sample yielded the 9 T cell receptor beta chains listed below, sequenced in a study of CD8 T cells in ankylosing spondylitis. TCRdb reprocessed the 5' RACE reads with MiXCR, giving one entry per CDR3 protein. The data hold about 130,000 distinct CDR3 sequences, with 5.5% to 7.5% observed a single time. The sample comprised blood, either unsorted or a sorted T cell fraction (not recorded which). The receptors stem from a female donor with ankylosing spondylitis or in good health (not recorded which).

The CDR3 bases are TGTGCCAGCAGTAGAGAGGGGGGTCTCTACGAGCAGTACTTC. Encoded protein: CASSREGGLYEQYF. This chain uses TRBV11-2 with TRBJ2-7, with D possibly being TRBD1 or TRBD2 (6 bases each). The V end was cut by 6 bases, the J end by 3 bases, with 15 bases between. Germline CDR1 reads SGHAT; CDR2 reads FQNNGV. CDR3 length: 14 residues.

This clonotype was found many times. The chain uses TRBV10-3 and TRBJ1-1, with D possibly being TRBD1 (6 bases). Germline values: CDR1 ENHRY, CDR2 SYGVKD. The V gene lost 6 bases and the J gene lost 1 base, with 6 bases spanning the gap. The CDR3 totals 12 residues. DNA for the CDR3: TGTGCCATCAGACAGGGGAACACTGAAGCTTTCTTT. Its protein is CAIRQGNTEAFF.

This clonotype was observed many times. V and J are TRBV20-1 and TRBJ2-1; tentatively, D is TRBD2 (5 bases). CDR1 is DFQATT, CDR2 SNEGSKA, per germline (reference sequence). V was shortened by 5 bases and J by 0 bases, with 11 bases between the two germline ends. This CDR3 region has 14 residues. CDR3 DNA sequence: TGCAGTGCTTCGGACTCGAGCTCCTACAATGAGCAGTTCTTC. It encodes CSASDSSSYNEQFF.

This clonotype was detected ten times or more. V is TRBV7-2 and J is TRBJ2-1; D gene ambiguous. The CDR3 covers 12 residues. The germline V gene encodes CDR1 SGHTA and CDR2 FQGNSA. The ends were cut back, 2 bases at V and 5 bases at J, with 4 bases in the middle. This CDR3 is CASSLINNEQFF. CDR3 nucleotide sequence: TGTGCCAGCAGCTTAATTAACAATGAGCAGTTCTTC.

The table lists this clonotype with many counts. In nucleotides, the CDR3 is TGCGCCAGCAGCCCCCAGGGTAGCGGGGGTAGCACAGATACGCAGTATTTT. It translates to CASSPQGSGGSTDTQYF. This chain joins TRBV4-3 and TRBJ2-3, with 9 bases that match TRBD2. Trimming cost V 4 bases and J 0 bases; bases outside gene matches: 8. Germline CDR1 reads LGHNA; CDR2 reads YSLEER. The CDR3 contains 17 residues.

Many counts were recorded for this clonotype. This rearrangement joins TRBV7-9 to TRBJ1-4; D unclear. V lost 6 bases and J 6 bases, leaving 11 bases between the germline ends. The CDR3 is 13 residues long. From germline, CDR1 is SEHNR and CDR2 FQNEAQ (reference sequence). The CDR3 DNA reads as TGTGCCAGCAGAAGAGGGTTGGATGAAAAACTGTTTTTT. Residues: CASRRGLDEKLFF. The full variable domain, completed using reference TRBV7-9 and TRBJ1-4, is DTGVSQNPRHKITKRGQNVTFRCDPISEHNRLYWYRQTLGQGPEFLTYFQNEAQLEKSRLLSDRFSAERPKGSFSTLEIQRTEQGDSAMYLCASRRGLDEKLFFGSGTQLSVL.

Notes on this clonotype: It may be a read error: a sequence one base away is much more abundant. The J gene is TRBJ1-2, the V gene TRBV29-1; D is ambiguous. Germline CDR1 and CDR2: SQVTM and ANQGSEA. The CDR3 runs to 10 residues. CDR3 protein: CSVDGFGYAF. For the CDR3, the DNA is TGCAGCGTTGACGGGTTTGGCTACGCCTTC.

This clonotype was detected ten times or more. This chain links TRBV3-1 with TRBJ2-1; TRBD2 matches at 8 bases. Germline loops: CDR1 LGHDT, CDR2 YNNKEL (reference sequence). V lost 6 bases to trimming and J lost 7 bases; unmatched junction nucleotides: 11. This CDR3 spans 15 amino acids. The CDR3 is CASSQIAGRRNEQFF. The CDR3 DNA reads as TGTGCCAGCAGTCAAATAGCGGGGAGGAGGAATGAGCAGTTCTTC.

This clonotype was counted at least ten times. The gene calls are TRBV11-2 and TRBJ2-3; TRBD2 agrees at 12 bases. Germline V gene lookup returns CDR1 SGHAT and CDR2 FQNNGV. After removal of 4 bases from V and 4 bases from J, the junction contained 9 bases not matched to a gene. This CDR3 is 17 amino acids long. CDR3 DNA sequence: TGTGCCAGCAGCTCCAACCTAGCGGGGGGGAAGGCAGATACGCAGTATTTT. Translated: CASSSNLAGGKADTQYF.